The 30 T cell receptor beta chains reported below all come from one sample, sequenced in a study of blood T cell repertoires in COVID-19. The repertoire was sequenced with immunoSEQ multiplex PCR; TCRdb's copy has only in-frame clones and lacks some. The repertoire holds about 240,000 clones, with roughly 80% as singletons. Sequencing was performed on peripheral blood. The receptors shown here come from a woman aged 18-29 years with acute or convalescent COVID-19.

The chain joins TRBV27 to TRBJ2-1; 11 bases map to TRBD2. Trimming at V came to 4 bases and at J to 3 bases, leaving 14 bases not matched to a gene. The length of the CDR3 is 19 residues. CDR1 and CDR2 (germline): MNHEY, SMNVEV (reference sequence). DNA for the CDR3: TGTGCCAGCAGTTCCCAACTCACCACTAGCGGGAGCTACTACAATGAGCAGTTCTTC. This gives the protein CASSSQLTTSGSYYNEQFF.

This clone was observed a few times. The rearrangement uses TRBV6-1 and TRBJ2-7; 8 bases are shared with TRBD2. Germline V gene sequence: CDR1 MNHNS, CDR2 SASEGT. V shed 3 bases and J 1 base; nucleotides not matched to a gene: 11. This CDR3 is built from 17 residues. The CDR3 DNA is TGTGCCAGCAGTGATCCCCCAATAGCGGGATCTTCCTACGAGCAGTACTTC. Translating gives CASSDPPIAGSSYEQYF.

This rearrangement joins TRBV2 to TRBJ1-5; D ambiguous. This CDR3 has 16 amino acids. Per germline, CDR1 SNHLY and CDR2 FYNNEI. Between the trimmed V and J ends, which lost 4 bases and 4 bases, there was a span of 17 bases. For the CDR3, the DNA is TGTGCCAGCAGTGGTGTAGGGAGTTTTCGGAATCAGCCCCAGCATTTT. This sequence encodes CASSGVGSFRNQPQHF. The whole variable domain, filled in from reference TRBV2 and TRBJ1-5, reads EPEVTQTPSHQVTQMGQEVILRCVPISNHLYFYWYRQILGQKVEFLVSFYNNEISEKSEIFDDQFSVERPDGSNFTLKIRSTKLEDSAMYFCASSGVGSFRNQPQHFGDGTRLSIL.

The CDR3 spells CASSPIISVLSGNTIYF. The CDR3 DNA follows: TGTGCCAGCAGCCCAATAATCAGCGTACTCTCTGGAAACACCATATATTTT. This rearrangement joins TRBV3-1 (or the pseudogene TRBV3-2) to TRBJ1-3, with D unresolved. This CDR3 is 17 amino acids long. Germline values: CDR1 LGHDT, CDR2 YNNKEL (reference sequence). The V and J ends lost 4 bases and 0 bases respectively, with 16 bases between them.

The genes are TRBV11-2 and TRBJ1-1, with a possible D match to TRBD1 (5 bases). The CDR3 runs 14 residues. V was trimmed by 1 base and J by 3 bases, leaving 9 bases between them. Germline V gene data show CDR1 as SGHAT and CDR2 as FQNNGV. In DNA form, the CDR3 reads TGTGCCAGCAGCTTAGGTCCAGGGCACACTGAAGCTTTCTTT. Its protein is CASSLGPGHTEAFF. The full variable domain, completed using reference TRBV11-2 and TRBJ1-1, is EAGVAQSPRYKIIEKRQSVAFWCNPISGHATLYWYQQILGQGPKLLIQFQNNGVVDDSQLPKDRFSAERLKGVDSTLKIQPAKLEDSAVYLCASSLGPGHTEAFFGQGTRLTVV.

V is TRBV25-1 and J is TRBJ1-1; 10 bases are a match to TRBD1. This CDR3 spans 14 amino acids. Germline CDR1 is MGHDK and CDR2 is SYGVNS. Trimming took 2 bases from V and 7 from J; bases not matched to a gene: 4. CDR3 sequence (DNA): TGTGCCAGCAGTGAAGACAGGGGGCGAGTTGAAGCTTTCTTT. Protein product: CASSEDRGRVEAFF.

In this sample, this clone turned up once. The rearrangement uses TRBV29-1 and TRBJ1-2; 8 bases are shared with TRBD1. V dropped 2 bases and J dropped 7; count of bases not matched to a gene: 3. The CDR3 has 12 amino acids. Germline CDR1 SQVTM, CDR2 ANQGSEA. Here the CDR3 DNA reads TGCAGCGTTGAAAGGACAGGGCTTGGCTACACCTTC. It translates to CSVERTGLGYTF.

The chain has TRBV7-8 and TRBJ2-7; D is perhaps TRBD2 (5 bases). The CDR3 has 14 amino acids. Germline V gene sequence: CDR1 SGHVS, CDR2 FQNEAQ. V lost 0 bases to trimming and J lost 2 bases, with 8 bases between them. The DNA for the CDR3 is TGTGCCAGCAGCTTAGCGACTACCGCCTACGAGCAGTACTTC. This sequence encodes CASSLATTAYEQYF.

This chain connects TRBV15 to TRBJ2-7; D is possibly TRBD2 (6 bases). V shed 1 base and J shed 4 bases, with 23 bases lying between them. Per the germline V gene, CDR1 is LNHNV and CDR2 is YYDKDF (reference sequence). This CDR3 contains 18 residues. CDR3 nucleotides: TGTGCCACCAGCAGAGGCTTCGGGGGAGGCCATCGTTCTTACGAGCAGTACTTC. Encoded protein: CATSRGFGGGHRSYEQYF.

V usage is TRBV6-4 and J usage is TRBJ2-1; 8 nucleotides line up with TRBD2. The CDR3 spans 14 residues. The V gene end was trimmed by 5 bases and the J gene end by 6 bases; junction bases not matched to a gene: 6. Germline CDR1 is MRHNA and CDR2 is SNTAGT. CDR3: CASSNGTSTNEQFF. In DNA, the CDR3 is TGTGCCAGCAGTAACGGGACTAGTACCAATGAGCAGTTCTTC.

Concerning this clone itself: Other DNA sequences in the same sample also yield this CDR3. This chain connects TRBV29-1 to TRBJ1-1; TRBD1 aligns across 7 bases. The germline CDR1 and CDR2 sequences are SQVTM and ANQGSEA. The CDR3 contains 12 residues. J lost 1 base, V lost 4 bases, and 0 bases had no gene match. In nucleotides, the CDR3 is TGCAGCGTTGGGACAGGGAACACTGAAGCTTTCTTT. As protein: CSVGTGNTEAFF.

This chain's CDR3 is CASSRRTGNNEKLFF. In DNA form, the CDR3 reads TGTGCCAGCAGCCGACGGACAGGGAATAACGAAAAACTGTTTTTT. This chain links TRBV28 with TRBJ1-4, with TRBD1 matching 8 bases. The CDR3 is 15 residues long. V was clipped by 6 bases and J by 8 bases; unmatched bases: 11. Germline V lookup: CDR1 MDHEN, CDR2 SYDVKM.

This clone was detected a few times. The chain couples TRBV11-2 to TRBJ2-3; 8 bases agree with TRBD2. The CDR3 sequence is 17 residues long. Germline V gene lookup returns CDR1 SGHAT and CDR2 FQNNGV. V shed 2 bases and J 4 bases; nucleotides not matched to a gene: 11. The CDR3 loop is CASSLWSGGMFPDTQYF. The CDR3 DNA reads TGTGCCAGCAGCTTATGGAGCGGGGGAATGTTTCCAGATACGCAGTATTTT.

The rearrangement uses TRBV28 and TRBJ2-7; TRBD1 matches 8 bases. The CDR3 has 15 amino acids. V lost 5 bases to trimming and J lost 1 base; unmatched junction nucleotides: 7. Germline V gives CDR1 MDHEN, CDR2 SYDVKM. CDR3: CASSPDRGSSYEQYF. DNA for the CDR3: TGTGCCAGCAGTCCAGACAGGGGTTCATCCTACGAGCAGTACTTC.

This rearrangement joins TRBV6-2 or TRBV6-3 to TRBJ2-1, with D possibly TRBD2 on 5 matching bases. The germline CDR1 and CDR2 sequences are MNHEY and SVGEGT. The germline V and J ends were trimmed by 2 bases and 7 bases, with 9 bases remaining between them. The CDR3 length is 13 residues. In DNA form, the CDR3 reads TGTGCCAGCAGTTACGAGGGTGATAATGAGCAGTTCTTC. It yields the protein CASSYEGDNEQFF.

The chain uses TRBV28 and TRBJ1-5; no clear D. Germline V lookup: CDR1 MDHEN, CDR2 SYDVKM. The V end lost 2 bases, the J end lost 6 bases, and 5 bases lay between the germline ends. The CDR3 is 12 amino acids. The CDR3 DNA sequence: TGTGCCAGCAGTTTACTCAGTCAGCCCCAGCATTTT. Protein: CASSLLSQPQHF.

The chain has TRBV9 and TRBJ2-3, with TRBD1 as a possible D gene (5 bases). The CDR3 length is 14 residues. V was cut by 1 base and J by 6 bases, with 12 bases left in between. CDR1 SGDLS and CDR2 YYNGEE come from the germline V gene. The CDR3, as DNA: TGTGCCAGCAGCGTAACTGGGGCCAGTGATACGCAGTATTTT. It specifies CASSVTGASDTQYF. Variable domain in full (rest from reference TRBV9 and TRBJ2-3): DSGVTQTPKHLITATGQRVTLRCSPRSGDLSVYWYQQSLDQGLQFLIQYYNGEERAKGNILERFSAQQFPDLHSELNLSSLELGDSALYFCASSVTGASDTQYFGPGTRLTVL.

V gene TRBV16 combines with J gene TRBJ1-5; D unresolved. Trimming removed 0 bases at V and 6 bases at J, with 12 bases between. Germline values: CDR1 KGHSY, CDR2 FQNENV. This CDR3 region has 15 residues. CDR3 sequence reads: CASSQSHPRGQPQHF. In nucleotides, the CDR3 is TGTGCCAGCAGCCAATCCCATCCCCGGGGTCAGCCCCAGCATTTT.

This clone was observed a few times. The chain uses TRBV6-1 and TRBJ2-7, with 8 bases fitting TRBD2. V shed 6 bases and J 4 bases; nucleotides not matched to a gene: 14. The CDR3 extends over 16 amino acids. Germline assignment: CDR1 MNHNS and CDR2 SASEGT. CDR3 loop: CASSEPRGGSRYEQYF. Here the CDR3 DNA reads TGTGCCAGCAGCGAACCTCGGGGGGGGAGTAGGTACGAGCAGTACTTC.

V is TRBV20-1 and J is TRBJ1-1; D remains unclear. V lost 4 bases, J lost 9 bases, and 9 bases lay in between. Looked up from germline, CDR1 is DFQATT and CDR2 is SNEGSKA (reference sequence). The CDR3 runs 10 residues. CDR3 amino acids: CSAKFSKAFF. The CDR3 nucleotides read TGCAGTGCTAAGTTTAGCAAAGCTTTCTTT.

The sample holds one count of this clone. The CDR3 region has the DNA TGTGCCAGCAGCCCGACAGGGACAGGGGGCGCGGGGACTGAAGCTTTCTTT. The encoded protein is CASSPTGTGGAGTEAFF. The V and J genes are TRBV7-9 and TRBJ1-1; TRBD1 matches at 12 bases. Germline CDR1 is SEHNR and CDR2 is FQNEAQ (reference sequence). J gave up 5 bases and V 5 bases, and 12 bases lay outside the gene matches. This CDR3 is 17 amino acids long.

The V call is TRBV4-3, the J call TRBJ1-5; D may be TRBD1 (5 bases). Trimming took 4 bases from V and 6 from J, leaving 16 bases between them. The CDR3 contains 15 residues. Germline V gene data show CDR1 as LGHNA and CDR2 as YSLEER. Here the CDR3 DNA reads TGCGCCAGCAGCCCGGGACTCGGCGGGAGTCAGCCCCAGCATTTT. This sequence encodes CASSPGLGGSQPQHF.

This chain uses TRBV27 with TRBJ2-7, with TRBD2 matching 7 bases. Germline V gives CDR1 MNHEY, CDR2 SMNVEV (reference sequence). The CDR3 loop spans 13 amino acids. The ends lost 3 bases at V and 3 bases at J; junction bases unmatched: 2. The CDR3 DNA reads as TGTGCCAGCAGTTTTGTAGCGGGCTACGAGCAGTACTTC. It specifies CASSFVAGYEQYF.

The V call is TRBV7-8, the J call TRBJ1-5; D is uncertain. Germline values: CDR1 SGHVS, CDR2 FQNEAQ. The CDR3 totals 13 residues. Trimming removed 3 bases from V and 11 bases from J, with 14 bases in between. Here the CDR3 reads CASSLGGIWTQHF. The DNA of the CDR3 is TGTGCCAGCAGCTTGGGAGGGATTTGGACCCAGCATTTT.

For this clone: At one of its ends the junction is not consistent with the germline gene, which may arise from a read error. V usage is TRBV6-1 and J usage is TRBJ1-3; TRBD1 matches at 7 bases. This CDR3 has 13 amino acids. Germline V gene lookup returns CDR1 MNHNS and CDR2 SASEGT. CDR3 loop: CASSEMEGTEPTF. The DNA of the CDR3 is TGTGCCAGCAGTGAAATGGAGGGGACAGAACCTACCTTT.

The chain uses TRBV13 and TRBJ1-2; 11 nucleotides match TRBD1. The CDR3 runs 16 residues. V gave up 1 base and J gave up 4 bases; unmatched junction bases: 5. Germline CDR1 is PRHDT and CDR2 is FYEKMQ (reference sequence). The CDR3 region has the DNA TGTGCCAGCAGCTTAGTGGGACAGGGGGGCGGCTATGGCTACACCTTC. It is translated as CASSLVGQGGGYGYTF.

This chain uses TRBV15 with TRBJ2-3; 7 bases agree with TRBD2. V shed 2 bases and J 5 bases; nucleotides not matched to a gene: 13. The CDR3 sequence is 17 residues long. Germline V gene sequence: CDR1 LNHNV, CDR2 YYDKDF (reference sequence). In nucleotides, the CDR3 is TGTGCCACCAGCAGAAACAACCTAGCATGGGGGGGAGATACGCAGTATTTT. This sequence encodes CATSRNNLAWGGDTQYF.

The V gene is TRBV4-3, the J gene TRBJ2-1, with 8 bases fitting TRBD2. This CDR3 is 16 amino acids long. The germline V gene has CDR1 LGHNA and CDR2 YSLEER. Trimming at V came to 0 bases and at J to 5 bases, leaving 6 bases not matched to a gene. CDR3 in DNA: TGCGCCAGCAGCCAAGACGCGGGAGGCTTACACAATGAGCAGTTCTTC. It yields the protein CASSQDAGGLHNEQFF.

The genes are TRBV5-1 and TRBJ2-1; 8 bases line up with TRBD2. V lost 4 bases and J lost 9; bases outside the gene matches: 3. Germline-derived CDR1 and CDR2 are SGHRS and YFSETQ. CDR3 length equals 12 residues. The CDR3 nucleotides are TGCGCCAGCAGCCGGGGGGGAATTGAGCAGTTCTTC. This gives the protein CASSRGGIEQFF.

V is TRBV6-2 or TRBV6-3 and J is TRBJ1-2; the D gene is possibly TRBD1 (5 bases). The germline gives CDR1 MNHEY, CDR2 SVGEGT. The CDR3 sequence is 16 residues long. Trimming took off 3 bases at V and 7 bases at J, with 21 bases between the two ends. CDR3 sequence (DNA): TGTGCCAGCAGTTATAAAGGCGGCGGGGCGCCTGCTGGCTACACCTTC. Protein sequence: CASSYKGGGAPAGYTF.